Shown below are 30 T cell receptor beta chains from a single sample sequenced in a study of OX40 agonist ivuxolimab in advanced cancers. Here immunoSEQ multiplex PCR was the method, and the copy in TCRdb shows in-frame clones only, minus some. The table shows 35,000 to 40,000 clones, with approximately 79% occurring only once. The material sequenced was CD4+ or CD8+ T cells sorted from blood, taken in a trial of the OX40 agonist ivuxolimab. The origin of the receptors is an adult with an advanced solid tumor such as melanoma, head and neck, liver or kidney cancer.

This chain uses TRBV11-3 with TRBJ2-5; 13 bases line up with TRBD2. V gave up 5 bases and J gave up 2 bases; unmatched junction bases: 5. CDR3 length: 16 amino acids. CDR1 and CDR2 (germline): SGHNT, YENEEA. This CDR3 is CASSQGLAGAQETQYF. Written as DNA, the CDR3 is TGTGCCAGCAGCCAAGGACTAGCGGGGGCGCAAGAGACCCAGTACTTC.

The V call is TRBV7-2, the J call TRBJ1-4; 7 bases match TRBD1. V lost 4 bases to trimming and J lost 8 bases; unmatched junction nucleotides: 10. Germline-derived CDR1 and CDR2 are SGHTA and FQGNSA. The CDR3 spans 15 residues. The CDR3 is CASSSVDRFREKLFF. The DNA for the CDR3 is TGTGCCAGCAGCTCAGTGGACAGGTTTCGCGAAAAACTGTTTTTT.

The rearrangement links TRBV2 to TRBJ1-1; D possibly corresponds to TRBD1 (5 bases). V lost 10 bases to trimming and J lost 1 base, with 10 bases between them. This CDR3 contains 12 residues. Germline V gene data show CDR1 as SNHLY and CDR2 as FYNNEI. The CDR3 here is CATGRWNTEAFF. DNA for the CDR3: TGTGCCACGGGGCGGTGGAACACTGAAGCTTTCTTT.

V gene TRBV7-2 combines with J gene TRBJ1-2; 8 bases are a match to TRBD1. The trim removed 5 bases at V and 2 bases at J, leaving 4 bases unmatched. Looked up from germline, CDR1 is SGHTA and CDR2 is FQGNSA. The CDR3 contains 14 residues. CDR3 in DNA: TGTGCCAGCAGCCGACCAGGGGGCAACTATGGCTACACCTTC. Translation: CASSRPGGNYGYTF.

CDR3 protein: CASSLAGGWVREQFF. DNA of the CDR3: TGTGCCAGCAGCTTGGCGGGGGGCTGGGTTCGGGAGCAGTTCTTC. This chain connects TRBV5-6 to TRBJ2-1; weak D call: TRBD2 (7 bases). Per the germline V gene, CDR1 is SGHDT and CDR2 is YYEEEE. V dropped 0 bases and J dropped 10 bases, with 17 bases sitting between them. This CDR3 spans 15 amino acids.

This chain links TRBV5-6 with TRBJ2-3; 10 nucleotides align to TRBD2. J lost 7 bases, V lost 4 bases, and 9 bases had no gene match. The CDR3 spans 15 residues. Germline CDR1 is SGHDT and CDR2 is YYEEEE. The CDR3 DNA reads TGTGCCAGCAGCCCACTAGCGGGGTCTGTGAATACGCAGTATTTT. The encoded protein is CASSPLAGSVNTQYF.

A few counts support this clone. The genes are TRBV7-9 and TRBJ1-2; the D is unclear. Germline CDR1 is SEHNR and CDR2 is FQNEAQ (reference sequence). V was pared by 1 base and J by 7 bases, with 10 bases between. The CDR3 loop spans 13 amino acids. Here the CDR3 reads CASSLDSAVGYTF. CDR3 nucleotides: TGTGCCAGCAGCTTAGATTCGGCAGTTGGCTACACCTTC.

This sequence joins TRBV5-6 and TRBJ1-2; D possibly corresponds to TRBD1 (6 bases). Germline V gene lookup returns CDR1 SGHDT and CDR2 YYEEEE. Trimming removed 1 base at V and 0 bases at J, with 10 bases between. CDR3 size: 15 residues. The CDR3 coding sequence is TGTGCCAGCAGCTTGTGGGGGGCTCCTAACTATGGCTACACCTTC. Its protein product is CASSLWGAPNYGYTF.

The chain carries TRBV7-9 and TRBJ2-2; TRBD1 aligns across 7 bases. In germline, CDR1 is SEHNR, CDR2 FQNEAQ (reference sequence). The CDR3 contains 14 residues. Germline trimming cut 4 bases from V and 3 bases from J; bases unmatched to any gene: 2. CDR3 amino acids: CASSSGTDTGELFF. CDR3 in DNA: TGTGCCAGCAGCTCCGGGACAGACACCGGGGAGCTGTTTTTT.

The rearrangement uses TRBV9 and TRBJ2-5; the D is unclear. The ends were cut back, 3 bases at V and 4 bases at J, with 10 bases in the middle. CDR3 length equals 13 residues. Germline V lookup: CDR1 SGDLS, CDR2 YYNGEE. The CDR3 coding sequence is TGTGCCAGCAGCGCCAACCATGGAGAGACCCAGTACTTC. Translated: CASSANHGETQYF.

Concerning this clone itself: Other DNA sequences within the sample encode an identical CDR3. V usage is TRBV5-1 and J usage is TRBJ1-1, with D tentatively TRBD1 (5 bases). V was pared by 3 bases and J by 8 bases, with 23 bases between. This CDR3 contains 16 residues. Germline values: CDR1 SGHRS, CDR2 YFSETQ. The CDR3 nucleotides read TGCGCCAGCAGCTGGGGTGTGGGGGGTACAGGCTCCGAAGCTTTCTTT. As protein: CASSWGVGGTGSEAFF.

The DNA for the CDR3 is TGTGCCAGCAGTGGAGGCAGGTCGTCCTACGAGCAGTACTTC. Its protein product is CASSGGRSSYEQYF. The chain has TRBV2 and TRBJ2-7, with D unclear. The CDR3 is 14 amino acids. Per germline, CDR1 SNHLY and CDR2 FYNNEI. V lost 4 bases and J 1 base, leaving 11 bases between the germline ends.

The chain joins TRBV4-3 to TRBJ1-2; 7 bases match TRBD1. CDR1 LGHNA and CDR2 YSLEER come from the germline V gene. V was pared by 1 base and J by 5 bases, with 7 bases of the junction left unmatched. The CDR3 consists of 15 residues. CDR3 loop: CASSQVPQTGYGYTF. In DNA form, the CDR3 reads TGCGCCAGCAGCCAAGTCCCCCAGACAGGGTATGGCTACACCTTC.

The genes are TRBV4-3 and TRBJ2-7, with TRBD2 identical over 11 bases. Trimming removed 2 bases from V and 7 bases from J; junction bases left unmatched: 4. CDR1 is LGHNA, CDR2 YSLEER, per germline. The CDR3 sequence is 14 residues long. CDR3 amino acids: CASSQLRTSGEQYF. For the CDR3, the DNA is TGCGCCAGCAGCCAACTTCGGACTAGCGGGGAGCAGTACTTC.

This clone was recorded once. The J gene is TRBJ2-2, the V gene TRBV11-2; weak D call: TRBD2 (5 bases). V lost 6 bases and J 4 bases, leaving 15 bases between the germline ends. CDR1 and CDR2 from the germline V gene are SGHAT and FQNNGV. The CDR3 extends over 15 amino acids. The CDR3 reads CASRASSRVTGELFF. CDR3 coding DNA: TGTGCCAGCAGAGCGTCTAGCCGCGTCACCGGGGAGCTGTTTTTT.

This clone appeared a single time. The V call is TRBV4-1, the J call TRBJ2-3, with 10 nucleotides matching TRBD2. V dropped 2 bases and J dropped 1; count of bases not matched to a gene: 6. The CDR3 is 17 amino acids. Germline V lookup: CDR1 MGHRA, CDR2 YSYEKL. CDR3 protein: CASSQNRGTSGTDTQYF. DNA for the CDR3: TGCGCCAGCAGCCAAAACCGGGGGACTAGCGGCACAGATACGCAGTATTTT.

This chain connects TRBV27 to TRBJ1-2; D not resolved. Deletions cut 6 bases from V and 7 bases from J, with 12 bases between. This CDR3 has 12 amino acids. Germline V gene data show CDR1 as MNHEY and CDR2 as SMNVEV (reference sequence). CDR3 sequence: CASRIGQGGYTF. The CDR3 DNA is TGTGCCAGCAGAATTGGGCAAGGTGGCTACACCTTC.

V usage is TRBV11-2 and J usage is TRBJ2-2, with D possibly being TRBD1 or TRBD2 (5 bases each). The CDR3 is made up of 16 amino acids. V lost 2 bases and J 1 base, leaving 11 bases between the germline ends. From germline, CDR1 is SGHAT and CDR2 FQNNGV. CDR3 sequence reads: CASSLIGTVNTGELFF. The DNA for the CDR3 is TGTGCCAGCAGCTTAATAGGGACGGTGAACACCGGGGAGCTGTTTTTT.

The rearrangement links TRBV9 to TRBJ1-6; TRBD1 aligns across 8 bases. J was trimmed by 11 bases and V by 3 bases; bases with no gene match: 4. Germline assignment: CDR1 SGDLS and CDR2 YYNGEE. This CDR3 region has 13 residues. The CDR3 sequence: CASSADRVAPLHF. The CDR3 DNA sequence: TGTGCCAGCAGCGCGGACAGGGTGGCACCCCTCCACTTT.

The chain recombines TRBV10-3 with TRBJ2-5; TRBD2 matches 9 bases. V lost 2 bases, J lost 4 bases, and 5 bases stayed unmatched. The CDR3 has 15 amino acids. CDR1 is ENHRY, CDR2 SYGVKD, per germline. The CDR3 reads CAISEGGSGGETQYF. For the CDR3, the DNA is TGTGCCATCAGTGAGGGCGGTAGCGGGGGAGAGACCCAGTACTTC.

The genes are TRBV7-2 and TRBJ2-7; unclear D gene. This CDR3 has 12 amino acids. V was shortened by 6 bases and J by 1 base, with 7 bases between the two germline ends. Germline loops: CDR1 SGHTA, CDR2 FQGNSA. CDR3 sequence: CASRRESYEQYF. CDR3 DNA sequence: TGTGCCAGCAGGAGAGAGTCCTACGAGCAGTACTTC.

The gene calls are TRBV15 and TRBJ1-3, with D unclear. The CDR3 has 16 residues. The V end lost 0 bases, the J end lost 0 bases, and 9 bases lay between the germline ends. The germline CDR1 and CDR2 sequences are LNHNV and YYDKDF (reference sequence). The CDR3 protein is CATSRDVGNSGNTIYF. The CDR3 region has the DNA TGTGCCACCAGCAGAGATGTGGGAAACTCTGGAAACACCATATATTTT.

CDR3 amino acids: CASSQGLAGGRWETQYF. The CDR3 DNA reads as TGCGCCAGCAGCCAAGGTTTAGCGGGGGGGCGATGGGAGACCCAGTACTTC. The genes are TRBV4-1 and TRBJ2-5; 11 bases match TRBD2. Germline CDR1 and CDR2: MGHRA and YSYEKL. The CDR3 runs 17 residues. J gave up 5 bases and V 1 base, and 9 bases lay outside the gene matches.

V is TRBV6-5 and J is TRBJ2-5; D is uncertain. The CDR3 is made up of 12 amino acids. CDR1 MNHEY and CDR2 SVGAGI come from the germline V gene. The V end was cut by 6 bases, the J end by 0 bases, with 5 bases between. The DNA for the CDR3 is TGTGCCAGCAGGGGGAACCAAGAGACCCAGTACTTC. Translated, it gives CASRGNQETQYF.

The chain couples TRBV5-6 to TRBJ1-6; no definite D call. The V end lost 6 bases, the J end lost 0 bases, and 7 bases lay between the germline ends. Germline V lookup: CDR1 SGHDT, CDR2 YYEEEE. This CDR3 is built from 14 residues. This chain's CDR3 is CASKSYSYNSPLHF. For the CDR3, the DNA is TGTGCCAGCAAGTCCTACTCCTATAATTCACCCCTCCACTTT.

CDR3 bases: TGTGCCAGCATCATAGCGGGGGCAGATACGCAGTATTTT. Its protein product is CASIIAGADTQYF. The gene calls are TRBV7-2 and TRBJ2-3, with 9 nucleotides matching TRBD2. Germline trimming cut 7 bases from V and 4 bases from J; bases unmatched to any gene: 3. In germline, CDR1 is SGHTA, CDR2 FQGNSA. The CDR3 is 13 amino acids.

The chain recombines TRBV18 with TRBJ2-5, with D possibly matching TRBD1 (5 bases). CDR1 and CDR2 from the germline V gene are KGHSH and LQKENI. Trimming took 3 bases from V and 5 from J, leaving 7 bases between them. The CDR3 is 12 residues long. CDR3 protein: CASSPGRETQYF. The CDR3 DNA follows: TGTGCCAGCTCACCGGGGCGGGAGACCCAGTACTTC.

The CDR3 spells CASSSPLKTGGYEQYF. CDR3 nucleotides: TGTGCCAGCAGTTCCCCCCTCAAAACAGGGGGCTACGAGCAGTACTTC. The V call is TRBV6-6, the J call TRBJ2-7; TRBD1 aligns across 8 bases. Germline V CDR1 and CDR2: MNHNY, SVGAGI (reference sequence). The CDR3 is 16 amino acids. With V trimmed by 4 bases and J by 3 bases, 11 bases remained unmatched.

The chain links TRBV7-9 to TRBJ2-1, with D possibly matching TRBD1 (6 bases). This CDR3 contains 12 residues. The germline gives CDR1 SEHNR, CDR2 FQNEAQ (reference sequence). Trimming took 5 bases from V and 8 from J, leaving 10 bases between them. The CDR3 reads CASSLDRYEQFF. The CDR3 DNA follows: TGTGCCAGCAGCCTGGACAGATATGAGCAGTTCTTC.

The rearrangement uses TRBV21-1 and TRBJ1-2. TRBV21-1 is described as a pseudogene. The CDR3 sequence is 15 residues long. CDR3 DNA: TGTGCCAGCAGCAAAGGGAGAGGGTCTAACTATGGCTACACCTTC. Protein product: CASSKGRGSNYGYTF.